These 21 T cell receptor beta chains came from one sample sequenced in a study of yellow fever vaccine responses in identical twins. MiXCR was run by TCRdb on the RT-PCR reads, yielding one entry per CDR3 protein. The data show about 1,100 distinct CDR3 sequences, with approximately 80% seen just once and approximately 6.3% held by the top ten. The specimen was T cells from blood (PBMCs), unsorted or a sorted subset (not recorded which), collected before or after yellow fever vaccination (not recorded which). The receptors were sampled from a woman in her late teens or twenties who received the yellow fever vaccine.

Here the CDR3 reads CASSPLVASWGTPSTDTQYF. Here the CDR3 DNA reads TGTGCCAGCAGCCCCCTCGTGGCTAGTTGGGGAACACCTAGCACAGATACGCAGTATTTT. This chain connects TRBV7-6 to TRBJ2-3; D gene unclear. V lost 5 bases to trimming and J lost 0 bases, with 27 bases between them. The CDR3 loop spans 20 amino acids. The germline CDR1 and CDR2 sequences are SGHVS and FNYEAQ.

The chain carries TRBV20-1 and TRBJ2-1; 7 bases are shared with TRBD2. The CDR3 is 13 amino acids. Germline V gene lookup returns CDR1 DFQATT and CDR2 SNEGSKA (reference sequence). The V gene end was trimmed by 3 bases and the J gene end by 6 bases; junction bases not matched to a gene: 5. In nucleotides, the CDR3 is TGCAGTGCTAGCAGGGCGGGAGCCAATGAGCAGTTCTTC. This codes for CSASRAGANEQFF.

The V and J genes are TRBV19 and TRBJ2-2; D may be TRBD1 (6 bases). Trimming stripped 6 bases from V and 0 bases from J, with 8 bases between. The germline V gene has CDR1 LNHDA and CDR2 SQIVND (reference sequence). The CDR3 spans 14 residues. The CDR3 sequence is CASRDRSNTGELFF. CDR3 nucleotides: TGTGCCAGTAGGGACAGATCGAACACCGGGGAGCTGTTTTTT.

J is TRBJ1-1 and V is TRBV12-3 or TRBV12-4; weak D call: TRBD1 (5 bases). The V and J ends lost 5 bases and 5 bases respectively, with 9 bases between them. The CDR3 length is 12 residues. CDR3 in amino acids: CASSTRGTEAFF. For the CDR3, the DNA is TGTGCCAGCAGTACTAGGGGAACTGAAGCTTTCTTT.

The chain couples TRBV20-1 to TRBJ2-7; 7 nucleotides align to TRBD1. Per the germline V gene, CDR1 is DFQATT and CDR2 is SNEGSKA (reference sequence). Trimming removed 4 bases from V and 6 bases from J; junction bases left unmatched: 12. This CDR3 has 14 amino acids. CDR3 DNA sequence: TGCAGTGCTAAGCCCCCGACAGGGAGTACCGAGCAGTACGTC. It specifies CSAKPPTGSTEQYV.

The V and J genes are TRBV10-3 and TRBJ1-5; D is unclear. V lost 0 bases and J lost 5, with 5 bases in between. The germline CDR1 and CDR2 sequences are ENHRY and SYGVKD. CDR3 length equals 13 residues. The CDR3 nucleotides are TGTGCCATCAGTGAGTCCTTGGATCAGCCCCAGCATTTT. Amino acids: CAISESLDQPQHF.

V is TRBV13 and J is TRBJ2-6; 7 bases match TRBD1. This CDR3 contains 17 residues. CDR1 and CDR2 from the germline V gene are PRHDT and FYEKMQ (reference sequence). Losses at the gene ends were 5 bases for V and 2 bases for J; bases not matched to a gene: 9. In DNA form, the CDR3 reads TGTGCCAGCAGCCCATCCGGGACAGCCACTGGGGCCAACGTCCTGACTTTC. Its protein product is CASSPSGTATGANVLTF.

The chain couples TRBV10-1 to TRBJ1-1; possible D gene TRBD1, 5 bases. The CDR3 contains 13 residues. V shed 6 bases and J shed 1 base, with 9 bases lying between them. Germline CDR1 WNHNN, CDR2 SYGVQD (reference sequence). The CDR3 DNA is TGCGCCAGCAGGAGAGACAGGAACACTGAAGCTTTCTTT. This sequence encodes CASRRDRNTEAFF.

CDR3 amino acids: CASTDPGGGPSTDTQYF. In DNA, the CDR3 is TGTGCCAGCACCGATCCTGGGGGCGGGCCAAGCACAGATACGCAGTATTTT. The chain couples TRBV28 to TRBJ2-3; possible D gene TRBD1, 6 bases. The germline gives CDR1 MDHEN, CDR2 SYDVKM. V lost 7 bases to trimming and J lost 0 bases, with 20 bases between them. The length of the CDR3 is 17 residues.

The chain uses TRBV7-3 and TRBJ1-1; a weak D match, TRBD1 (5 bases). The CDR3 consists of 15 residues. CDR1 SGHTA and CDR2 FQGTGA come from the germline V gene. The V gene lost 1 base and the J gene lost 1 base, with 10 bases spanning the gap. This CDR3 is CASSLSGQPNTEAFF. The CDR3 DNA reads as TGTGCCAGCAGCTTAAGTGGACAACCGAACACTGAAGCTTTCTTT.

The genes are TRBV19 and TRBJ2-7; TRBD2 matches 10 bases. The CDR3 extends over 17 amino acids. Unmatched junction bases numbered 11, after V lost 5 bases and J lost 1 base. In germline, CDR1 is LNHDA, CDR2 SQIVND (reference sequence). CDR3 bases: TGTGCCAGTAGTCCTGGAAGCGGGAGGGCCGTATCCTACGAGCAGTACTTC. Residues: CASSPGSGRAVSYEQYF.

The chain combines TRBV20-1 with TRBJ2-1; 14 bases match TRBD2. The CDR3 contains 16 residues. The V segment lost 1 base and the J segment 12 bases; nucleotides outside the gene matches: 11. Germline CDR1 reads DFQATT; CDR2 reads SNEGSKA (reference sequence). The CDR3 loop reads CSARGLTSGRADGQFF. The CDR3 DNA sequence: TGCAGTGCTAGAGGTTTGACTAGCGGGAGGGCCGACGGGCAGTTCTTC.

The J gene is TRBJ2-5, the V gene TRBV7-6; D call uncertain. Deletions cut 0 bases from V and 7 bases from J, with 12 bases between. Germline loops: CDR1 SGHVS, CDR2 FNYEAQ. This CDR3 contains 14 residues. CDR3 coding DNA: TGTGCCAGCAGCTTAGCCGGCCTCCCAGGGACCCAGTACTTC. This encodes CASSLAGLPGTQYF.

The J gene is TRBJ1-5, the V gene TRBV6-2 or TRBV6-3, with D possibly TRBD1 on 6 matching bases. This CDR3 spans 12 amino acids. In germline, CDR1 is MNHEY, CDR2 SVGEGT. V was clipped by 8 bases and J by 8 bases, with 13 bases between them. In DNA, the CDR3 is TGTGCCAGCCGAGGGGGGAAGAAGCCCCAGCATTTT. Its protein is CASRGGKKPQHF.

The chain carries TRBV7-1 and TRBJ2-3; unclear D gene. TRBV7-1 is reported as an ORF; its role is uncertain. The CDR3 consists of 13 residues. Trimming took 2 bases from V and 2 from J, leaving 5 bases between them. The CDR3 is CASSSRTTDTQYF. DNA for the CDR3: TGTGCCAGCAGCTCACGAACCACAGATACGCAGTATTTT.

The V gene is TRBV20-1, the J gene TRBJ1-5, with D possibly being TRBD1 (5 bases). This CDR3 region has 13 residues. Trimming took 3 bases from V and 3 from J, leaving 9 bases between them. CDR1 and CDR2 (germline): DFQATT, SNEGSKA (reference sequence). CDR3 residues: CSARTANNQPQHF. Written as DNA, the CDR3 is TGCAGTGCTAGGACAGCGAACAATCAGCCCCAGCATTTT.

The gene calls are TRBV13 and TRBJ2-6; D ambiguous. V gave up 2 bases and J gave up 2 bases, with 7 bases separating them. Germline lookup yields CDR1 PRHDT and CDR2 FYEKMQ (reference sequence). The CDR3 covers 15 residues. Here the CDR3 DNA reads TGTGCCAGCAGCTTAAGGCAGGCTGGGGCCAACGTCCTGACTTTC. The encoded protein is CASSLRQAGANVLTF.

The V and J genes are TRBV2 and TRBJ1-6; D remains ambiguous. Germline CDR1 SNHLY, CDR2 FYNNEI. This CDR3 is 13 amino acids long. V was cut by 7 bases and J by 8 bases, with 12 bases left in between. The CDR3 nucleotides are TGTGCCAGCACCCCCGGGCGGGATTCACCCCTCCACTTT. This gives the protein CASTPGRDSPLHF.

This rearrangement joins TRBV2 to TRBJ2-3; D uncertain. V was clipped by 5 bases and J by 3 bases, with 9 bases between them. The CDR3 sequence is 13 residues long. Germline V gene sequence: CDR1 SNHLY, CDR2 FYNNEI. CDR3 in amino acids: CASSPIGTDTQYF. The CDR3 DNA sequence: TGTGCCAGCAGTCCAATAGGAACAGATACGCAGTATTTT. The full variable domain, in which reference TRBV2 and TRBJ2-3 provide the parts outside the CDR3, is EPEVTQTPSHQVTQMGQEVILRCVPISNHLYFYWYRQILGQKVEFLVSFYNNEISEKSEIFDDQFSVERPDGSNFTLKIRSTKLEDSAMYFCASSPIGTDTQYFGPGTRLTVL.

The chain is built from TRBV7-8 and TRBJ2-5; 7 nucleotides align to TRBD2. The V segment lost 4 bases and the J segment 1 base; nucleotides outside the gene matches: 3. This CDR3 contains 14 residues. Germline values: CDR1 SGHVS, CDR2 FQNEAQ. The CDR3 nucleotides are TGTGCCAGCAGCTCAGGGACTACCCAAGAGACCCAGTACTTC. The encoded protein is CASSSGTTQETQYF.

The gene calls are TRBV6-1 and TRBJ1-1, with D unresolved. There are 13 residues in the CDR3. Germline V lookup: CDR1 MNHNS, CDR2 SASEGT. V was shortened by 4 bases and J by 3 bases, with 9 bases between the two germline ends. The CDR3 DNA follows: TGTGCCAGCAGTGTGACATCAGACACTGAAGCTTTCTTT. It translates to CASSVTSDTEAFF.